This TCR beta chain is drawn from a study of blood T cell repertoires in COVID-19. Study context: The United States, Italy and Spain provided the acute and convalescent COVID-19 samples. PBMCs, B-cell-depleted T cells, or T cells were the source of the cDNA or gDNA that made up the material.

The CDR3 runs to 13 residues. J was trimmed by 4 bases and V by 4 bases; bases with no gene match: 2. Per germline, CDR1 SGHNT and CDR2 YYREEE (reference sequence). Clones were read by immunoSEQ multiplex PCR, and TCRdb kept only the in-frame ones, dropping some. The sample shows over 200,000 clones, around 88% of them seen only once. V and J are TRBV5-4 and TRBJ2-7; 10 bases map to TRBD1. Sequences were obtained from peripheral blood. This TCR derives from a woman in her 30s who had recovered from COVID-19. The DNA for the CDR3 is TGTGCCAGCAGCCGGGACAGGGGATACGAGCAGTACTTC. Amino acids: CASSRDRGYEQYF.